The source of this T cell receptor (beta chain) is a study of cytomegalovirus exposure and HLA in healthy donors. The germline V and J ends were trimmed by 4 bases and 5 bases, with 11 bases remaining between them. The CDR3 spans 13 residues. The germline CDR1 and CDR2 sequences are MNHEY and SVGAGI. With respect to this clone: Antigen specificity is unknown.

Study-wide results and caveats: Some 150 TCR beta chains were listed as cytomegalovirus-associated. High sensitivity and specificity were reportedly achieved when the classifier diagnosed cytomegalovirus status.

Vbeta (60) and Jbeta (13) primers were used in the PCR. The assay was immunoSEQ multiplex PCR, and TCRdb's table has in-frame clones only and misses some. The sample has 130,000 to 150,000 clones, over 75% seen once. The sequenced material came from PBMCs. The J gene is TRBJ1-1, the V gene TRBV6-5; D may be TRBD1 (5 bases). The receptor was isolated from a male donor in good health and CMV-seronegative. The CDR3 DNA follows: TGTGCCAGCAGTTTACAGGATTGGACTGAAGCTTTCTTT. This gives the protein CASSLQDWTEAFF.